The TCR beta chain described here comes from a study of cytomegalovirus exposure and HLA in healthy donors (dated by TCRdb to 2015 to 2018). For the wider study: According to a later analysis, one platform produced both the 110 or so validation repertoires and the 730 or so repertoires of the first cohort. The study aimed to test whether signatures of past pathogen exposure could be identified by cataloging public T cell receptors. To predict cytomegalovirus infection status, the study brought together high-throughput TCR immunosequencing, statistical association of individual TCRs with disease status, and machine learning. Besides the first cohort of roughly 640 subjects, a separate validation cohort made up of 120 different subjects was used.

Points the paper makes about the study in general: According to the authors, the approach could potentially be generalized to other disease states and immunological phenotypes. A few of the identified cytomegalovirus-associated TCR beta chains were confirmed in vitro to be specific for cytomegalovirus antigens. Subsequent analysis determined that TCRs grouped into clusters in the first cohort also showed a tendency toward co-occurrence across the roughly 120 validation repertoires, and approximately 93% of cluster scores exceeded 0. The validation cohort had no HLA typing available for a later analysis, so co-occurrence within that cohort was assessed over all 130 or so repertoires. While some public TCRs were present in many individuals, most TCR sequences turned up only very rarely across donors. In the study, approximately 160 TCR beta chains were listed as associated with cytomegalovirus. In both the original and validation cohorts, the classifier was reported to diagnose cytomegalovirus status with high specificity and sensitivity.

Turning to this clone: Which antigen it targets is not known. Within one base of it there is no much larger clone, and no base qualities were kept. This sample includes further DNA sequences coding for the same CDR3.

Preparation of the library involved the immunoSEQ multiplex PCR assay. The paper's processing steps were these. To diagnose cytomegalovirus status from the catalog of TCR beta chain sequences, a statistical classification framework was built. TCRdb took over this immuneACCESS table, retaining in-frame rearrangements with V and J assigned. Such tables are incomplete; in checked studies, under half of the missing clones stem from an unresolved V gene, and the remainder is unexplained. That table gives V, J and clone size, and the DNA gave D and trimming. In all, the sample holds over 200,000 clones, and 70% to 90% of those were seen once. The ten most abundant clones make up about 3% of the sample. CDR1 and CDR2, per the germline V gene (reference sequence), are MNHEY and SMNVEV. The germline V end is reduced by 5 bases and the J end by 2 bases; junction bases left unmatched: 3. The cysteine opens and the phenylalanine closes a CDR3 of 13 amino acids. Only CDR3 DNA is held: 39 bases, read in frame from base 1.

The donors belonged to the validation cohort of 120 subjects, which was separate from the 666-subject first cohort. The TCR sequence derives from a woman aged 18 to 35 in good health and CMV-seronegative. The rearrangement joined TRBV27 to TRBJ2-7; TRBD1 aligns with 7 central bases. Sequencing was carried out using PBMCs. The CDR3 in this case is CASSLTGTYEQYF. The nucleotide sequence reads TGTGCCAGCAGTCTGACAGGGACCTACGAGCAGTACTTC.